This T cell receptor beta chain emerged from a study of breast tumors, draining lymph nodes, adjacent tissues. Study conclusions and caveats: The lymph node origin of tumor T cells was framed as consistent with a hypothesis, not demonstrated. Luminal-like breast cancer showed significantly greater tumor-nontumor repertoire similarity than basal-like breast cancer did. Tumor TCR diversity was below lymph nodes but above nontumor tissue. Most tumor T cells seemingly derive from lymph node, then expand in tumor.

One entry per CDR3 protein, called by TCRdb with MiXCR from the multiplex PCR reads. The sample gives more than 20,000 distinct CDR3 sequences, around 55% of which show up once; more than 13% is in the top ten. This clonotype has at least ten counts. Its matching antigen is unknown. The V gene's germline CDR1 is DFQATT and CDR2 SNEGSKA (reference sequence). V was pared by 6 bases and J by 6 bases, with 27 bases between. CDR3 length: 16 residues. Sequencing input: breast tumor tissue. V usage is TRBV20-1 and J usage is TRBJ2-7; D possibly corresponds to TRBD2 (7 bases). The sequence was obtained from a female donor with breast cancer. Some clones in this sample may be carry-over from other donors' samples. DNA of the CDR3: TGCAGTGCCCTCTCCCCCGGCAGTAGCGCGGGGGCCGAGCAGTACTTC. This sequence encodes CSALSPGSSAGAEQYF.